These 16 T cell receptor beta chains were sequenced from one sample in a study of CD8 T cells in ankylosing spondylitis. From the 5' RACE reads, TCRdb called clonotypes with MiXCR, one entry per CDR3 protein. The profile shows roughly 230,000 distinct CDR3 sequences, 18% of them singletons. The specimen sequenced was blood, either unsorted or a sorted T cell fraction (not recorded which). These receptors all stem from a male donor with ankylosing spondylitis or in good health (not recorded which).

This chain uses TRBV20-1 with TRBJ2-5, with no clear D. Per the germline V gene, CDR1 is DFQATT and CDR2 is SNEGSKA (reference sequence). This CDR3 region has 14 residues. Between the trimmed V and J ends, which lost 0 bases and 0 bases, there was a span of 8 bases. This CDR3 reads CSARDPYNQETQYF. Written as DNA, the CDR3 is TGCAGTGCTAGAGACCCCTACAACCAAGAGACCCAGTACTTC.

The V call is TRBV12-3 or TRBV12-4, the J call TRBJ2-7; 8 nucleotides align to TRBD1. V shed 5 bases and J 5 bases; nucleotides not matched to a gene: 8. The CDR3 contains 14 residues. Here the CDR3 DNA reads TGTGCCAGCAGTCCCGGACAGGGCCCGGACGAGCAGTACTTC. Translating it yields CASSPGQGPDEQYF.

This clonotype has just a few counts. The V gene is TRBV3-1, the J gene TRBJ2-7; D remains unclear. V was pared by 0 bases and J by 4 bases, with 10 bases between. Germline V gene lookup returns CDR1 LGHDT and CDR2 YNNKEL (reference sequence). The CDR3 runs to 14 residues. The CDR3 reads CASSQDRLNYEQYF. The CDR3 DNA is TGTGCCAGCAGCCAAGATCGACTCAATTACGAGCAGTACTTC.

This clonotype was observed many times. J is TRBJ1-1 and V is TRBV20-1; D not certain. V was trimmed by 0 bases and J by 1 base, leaving 9 bases between them. From germline, CDR1 is DFQATT and CDR2 SNEGSKA (reference sequence). This CDR3 has 14 residues. DNA of the CDR3: TGCAGTGCTAGAGACGGGTGGGGGAACACTGAAGCTTTCTTT. Translated: CSARDGWGNTEAFF.

This clonotype was seen only a few times. The rearrangement links TRBV7-9 to TRBJ2-1, with D hard to call. This CDR3 region has 15 residues. The V end was cut by 5 bases, the J end by 5 bases, with 16 bases between. CDR1 and CDR2 (germline): SEHNR, FQNEAQ (reference sequence). CDR3 bases: TGTGCCAGCAGCGGTAGAGGTTCGGAGAACAATGAGCAGTTCTTC. Protein product: CASSGRGSENNEQFF.

This clonotype was picked up a small number of times. This sequence joins TRBV5-1 and TRBJ2-1; 8 bases agree with TRBD1. CDR1 and CDR2 from the germline V gene are SGHRS and YFSETQ. This CDR3 comprises 15 residues. V was pared by 4 bases and J by 8 bases, with 11 bases of the junction left unmatched. The CDR3 coding sequence is TGCGCCAGCAGCGAGGGACAGGCCGCTTGGGATGAGCAGTTCTTC. Its protein is CASSEGQAAWDEQFF.

V and J are TRBV4-3 and TRBJ2-3; the match to TRBD2 covers 11 bases. The CDR3 is made up of 18 amino acids. J lost 6 bases, V lost 0 bases, and 11 bases had no gene match. Per germline, CDR1 LGHNA and CDR2 YSLEER. In DNA form, the CDR3 reads TGCGCCAGCAGCCAAGATATCGCTAGCGGGAGGAGTGCTGATACGCAGTATTTT. Its protein is CASSQDIASGRSADTQYF.

The rearrangement links TRBV7-9 to TRBJ2-7, with D hard to call. V gave up 5 bases and J gave up 4 bases, with 15 bases separating them. Germline CDR1 SEHNR, CDR2 FQNEAQ (reference sequence). The CDR3 runs 14 residues. The CDR3 region has the DNA TGTGCCAGCAGCGCCCCCAGGTTCTCTTACGAGCAGTACTTC. Protein product: CASSAPRFSYEQYF.

This chain uses TRBV15 with TRBJ2-2; 10 bases are a match to TRBD2. J lost 4 bases, V lost 3 bases, and 8 bases had no gene match. CDR1 and CDR2 from the germline V gene are LNHNV and YYDKDF (reference sequence). The CDR3 totals 17 residues. CDR3 amino acids: CATSRDLAGVFTGELFF. The CDR3 bases are TGTGCCACCAGCAGGGACCTAGCGGGAGTGTTCACCGGGGAGCTGTTTTTT.

The V gene is TRBV5-1, the J gene TRBJ1-3, with D hard to call. The CDR3 extends over 12 amino acids. Deletions cut 3 bases from V and 4 bases from J, with 5 bases between. Germline CDR1 is SGHRS and CDR2 is YFSETQ. The CDR3 sequence: CASSSEGNTIYF. CDR3 DNA: TGCGCCAGCAGCTCCGAAGGAAACACCATATATTTT.

This clonotype was picked up a small number of times. This chain connects TRBV27 to TRBJ2-7, with D maybe TRBD1 (6 bases). The CDR3 totals 13 residues. With 6 bases removed from V and 12 bases from J, the gap between germline ends came to 21 bases. Per the germline V gene, CDR1 is MNHEY and CDR2 is SMNVEV (reference sequence). Here the CDR3 reads CASSYQGPSRMYF. CDR3 DNA: TGTGCCAGCAGCTACCAGGGGCCTTCGAGGATGTACTTC.

This clonotype was seen more than once but under ten times. V gene TRBV4-1 combines with J gene TRBJ2-5, with a tentative D call TRBD2 (5 bases). The CDR3 consists of 15 residues. V was cut by 2 bases and J by 0 bases, with 10 bases left in between. Per the germline V gene, CDR1 is MGHRA and CDR2 is YSYEKL. The CDR3 spells CASSQPLENQETQYF. The CDR3 DNA follows: TGCGCCAGCAGCCAACCACTAGAGAACCAAGAGACCCAGTACTTC.

This sequence joins TRBV18 and TRBJ2-5; D is undetermined. Looked up from germline, CDR1 is KGHSH and CDR2 is LQKENI. This CDR3 has 14 residues. V shed 3 bases and J shed 3 bases, with 11 bases lying between them. The CDR3 protein is CASSPGGEEETQYF. The CDR3 nucleotides are TGTGCCAGCTCACCCGGCGGAGAGGAAGAGACCCAGTACTTC.

The V gene is TRBV5-1, the J gene TRBJ2-7, with 7 positions matching TRBD2. V was pared by 9 bases and J by 5 bases, with 17 bases of the junction left unmatched. The CDR3 has 15 residues. Germline V gene data show CDR1 as SGHRS and CDR2 as YFSETQ. Here the CDR3 DNA reads TGCGCCACCCGCCCGGGTGGGGGAGGGTACGACGAGCAGTACTTC. This sequence encodes CATRPGGGGYDEQYF.

In its sample, this clonotype was seen a few times. V usage is TRBV27 and J usage is TRBJ2-7; 8 positions match TRBD2. With 8 bases clipped from V and 1 base from J, the junction kept 1 base outside the gene matches. CDR1 and CDR2 from the germline V gene are MNHEY and SMNVEV (reference sequence). The CDR3 sequence is 12 residues long. The CDR3 DNA follows: TGTGCCAGCGGGACTAGATCCTACGAGCAGTACTTC. The encoded protein is CASGTRSYEQYF.

The chain has TRBV7-2 and TRBJ2-7, with D perhaps TRBD1 (6 bases). CDR1 SGHTA and CDR2 FQGNSA come from the germline V gene. The CDR3 consists of 15 residues. V lost 0 bases, J lost 3 bases, and 12 bases lay in between. CDR3 DNA sequence: TGTGCCAGCAGCTTAGCGCGGCAGGGGATCTACGAGCAGTACTTC. This codes for CASSLARQGIYEQYF.